This is a list of T cell receptor beta chains from one sample in a study of T cell responses to AZD1222 COVID-19 vaccine. The protocol was immunoSEQ multiplex PCR, while the TCRdb copy is restricted to in-frame clones and leaves out a portion. The sample records 150,000 to 200,000 clones, approximately 90% being singletons. This specimen was peripheral blood, taken 28 days after the second AZD1222 dose. These TCRs come from an adult who received the AZD1222 COVID-19 vaccine. The CDR3 runs from the conserved cysteine through the conserved F or W. The D gene is left open where the match is weak.

D gene | J gene | V gene | CDR3 protein
- | TRBJ2-7 | TRBV5-1 | CASSFESPARGYEQYF
- | TRBJ1-1 | TRBV5-6 | CASSLGEQGSEAFF
TRBD1 | TRBJ1-2 | TRBV29-1 | CSVADRSGQGRGYGYTF
TRBD1 | TRBJ2-7 | TRBV4-1 | CASSHDFPGTGGSYEQYF
- | TRBJ1-2 | TRBV27 | CASRGTGSLEGYTF
- | TRBJ1-4 | TRBV6-5 | CASSPGGTTNEKLFF
- | TRBJ2-3 | TRBV7-9 | CASRGAGTVGQYF
- | TRBJ2-5 | TRBV28 | CASSLIQETQYF
- | TRBJ2-1 | TRBV20-1 | CSANYNEQFF
- | TRBJ2-1 | TRBV6-5 | CASSRQSSYNEQFF
TRBD1 | TRBJ1-2 | TRBV7-2 | CASRITGDAGYTF
TRBD2 | TRBJ2-7 | TRBV6-5 | CASSYRLADIYEQYF
TRBD1 | TRBJ1-2 | TRBV3-1/TRBV3-2 | CASRPGGVYGYTF
TRBD1 | TRBJ1-2 | TRBV11-2 | CASSLDRKGAHYGYTF
TRBD1 | TRBJ1-2 | TRBV6-5 | CASSYGGQGNYGYTF
- | TRBJ1-2 | TRBV15 | CATSLRRGTNYGYTF
- | TRBJ2-2 | TRBV4-2 | CASSQEGGSTGELFF
TRBD1 | TRBJ1-6 | TRBV6-6 | CASSITGGRDSPLHF
- | TRBJ2-3 | TRBV4-2 | CASSQDPNGDADTQYF
- | TRBJ2-1 | TRBV19 | CASSMDSGSYNEQFF